The source of this T cell receptor beta chain is a study of shared clonotypes between healthy human individuals. The data were produced by immunoSEQ multiplex PCR, yet TCRdb's version contains in-frame clones alone and is incomplete. Among 2 million to 2.5 million clones listed, just over 90% were seen once. This TCR was sampled from a man aged 18 to 30 in good health. Some clones in this sample may be carry-over from other donors' samples. Material for sequencing was naive CD4+ T cells from PBMCs. Documented subset: CD45RA+ positively selected.

The CDR3 spells CASSLFGGSYNEQFF. DNA of the CDR3: TGTGCCAGCAGCCTCTTCGGGGGCTCCTACAATGAGCAGTTCTTC. The rearrangement links TRBV9 to TRBJ2-1; TRBD2 is a possible D gene (6 bases). Germline V CDR1 and CDR2: SGDLS, YYNGEE. Trimming took off 4 bases at V and 0 bases at J, with 11 bases between the two ends. The CDR3 runs to 15 residues.